The rows below give T cell receptor beta chains drawn from one sample of a study of shared clonotypes between healthy human individuals. Libraries were prepared by immunoSEQ multiplex PCR; TCRdb keeps only in-frame clonotypes and omits some of them. The sample gives millions of clones, about 95% of which show up once; about 1.1% is in the top ten. Sequencing was carried out using naive CD8+ T cells sorted from blood. These receptors were collected from a man aged 18-30 years in good health. Both conserved end residues are part of each CDR3. The D gene is left open where the match is weak. For some rows the clone size is stated as once, few or many, or as a class when expanded; others skip it.

j_call v_call d_call clone_size cdr3_aa cdr3_nt
TRBJ2-7 TRBV25-1 TRBD2 - CASSEGLAETYEQYF TGTGCCAGCAGTGAGGGACTAGCGGAGACCTACGAGCAGTACTTC
TRBJ1-2 TRBV28 - - CASSLSTGPRYGYTF TGTGCCAGCAGTTTATCGACTGGACCTCGTTATGGCTACACCTTC
TRBJ2-3 TRBV7-6 TRBD1 - CASSLGSQGASTDTQYF TGTGCCAGCAGCTTAGGGTCCCAGGGGGCTAGCACAGATACGCAGTATTTT
TRBJ2-2 TRBV7-8 TRBD1 - CASSHRGTPGELFF TGTGCCAGCAGCCACAGGGGAACCCCCGGGGAGCTGTTTTTT
TRBJ2-7 TRBV6-1 - - CASVDNTYEQYF TGTGCCAGCGTGGACAATACCTACGAGCAGTACTTC
TRBJ2-5 TRBV6-6 TRBD1 - CASSYPWTGDETQYF TGTGCCAGCAGTTACCCCTGGACAGGGGATGAGACCCAGTACTTC
TRBJ1-2 TRBV7-9 - - CASSLFGRAGSYGYTF TGTGCCAGCAGCTTATTCGGCAGGGCCGGTAGCTATGGCTACACCTTC
TRBJ2-1 TRBV2 - - CASSEALQLPGNEQFF TGTGCCAGCAGTGAAGCGCTACAGCTGCCTGGAAATGAGCAGTTCTTC
TRBJ2-7 TRBV4-1 TRBD2 - CASSQDGGGADEQYF TGCGCCAGCAGCCAAGATGGGGGGGGAGCGGACGAGCAGTACTTC
TRBJ1-1 TRBV27 - - CASSLQGLGTEAFF TGTGCCAGCAGTTTACAGGGGCTTGGCACTGAAGCTTTCTTT
TRBJ1-2 TRBV4-1 - - CASSQVLTDGYTF TGCGCCAGCAGCCAAGTCCTGACGGATGGCTACACCTTC
TRBJ2-7 TRBV7-9 - - CASSLVGVFNEQYF TGTGCCAGCAGCTTAGTTGGGGTTTTCAACGAGCAGTACTTC
TRBJ1-6 TRBV7-2 - - CASSFDRGGNSPLHF TGTGCCAGCAGCTTCGATCGGGGGGGTAATTCACCCCTCCACTTT
TRBJ2-7 TRBV2 - - CASRETADSSYEQYF TGTGCCAGCAGGGAGACAGCAGACTCTTCCTACGAGCAGTACTTC
TRBJ2-7 TRBV4-1 - - CASSQDPLSYEQYF TGCGCCAGCAGCCAAGATCCCCTCTCCTACGAGCAGTACTTC
TRBJ2-7 TRBV7-8 TRBD1 - CASSLDRDRGSYEQYF TGTGCCAGCAGCTTAGACCGGGACAGGGGGTCCTACGAGCAGTACTTC
TRBJ1-2 TRBV27 - once CASSFIGGNYGYTF TGTGCCAGCAGTTTTATAGGGGGAAACTATGGCTACACCTTC
TRBJ1-4 TRBV5-1 - - CASSLGLGEKLFF TGCGCCAGCAGCTTGGGTCTGGGTGAAAAACTGTTTTTT
TRBJ1-1 TRBV13 TRBD1 - CASSIQGAEDTEAFF TGTGCCAGCAGCATTCAGGGGGCCGAGGACACTGAAGCTTTCTTT
TRBJ2-7 TRBV11-2 - - CASSQSSYEQYF TGTGCCAGCAGCCAAAGCTCCTACGAGCAGTACTTC
TRBJ2-7 TRBV29-1 - - CSAGGGFDEQYF TGCAGCGCCGGAGGGGGGTTCGACGAGCAGTACTTC